Below are 27 T cell receptor beta chains sequenced from a single sample in a study of identical twins. Via MiXCR, TCRdb re-called the 5' RACE reads, giving one row per CDR3 protein. The sample has hundreds of thousands of distinct CDR3 sequences; approximately 8.3% are singletons. This same sample was also taken into another study, of yellow fever vaccine responses in identical twins.

Sequenced material: memory (CD45RO+) T cells sorted from blood. These receptors were obtained from a woman aged 18-35 years in good health.

This clonotype was picked up one time. The genes are TRBV14 and TRBJ1-1, with TRBD1 matching over 8 bases. Germline CDR1 reads SGHDN; CDR2 reads FVKESK. This CDR3 comprises 14 residues. The V and J ends lost 4 bases and 5 bases, in that order; junction bases with no gene match: 6. Here the CDR3 DNA reads TGTGCCAGCAGCCCTTTCAGGGGGCGGACTGAAGCTTTCTTT. Amino acids: CASSPFRGRTEAFF. Combining the CDR3 with reference TRBV14 and TRBJ1-1 gives the whole variable domain EAGVTQFPSHSVIEKGQTVTLRCDPISGHDNLYWYRRVMGKEIKFLLHFVKESKQDESGMPNNRFLAERTGGTYSTLKVQPAELEDSGVYFCASSPFRGRTEAFFGQGTRLTVV.

This clonotype came up many times. The chain carries TRBV7-9 and TRBJ2-1, with 7 bases aligning to TRBD2. The CDR3 loop spans 16 amino acids. V lost 0 bases and J lost 4; bases outside the gene matches: 6. Germline-derived CDR1 and CDR2 are SEHNR and FQNEAQ (reference sequence). CDR3 amino acids: CASSLAAIAGYNEQFF. The CDR3 DNA is TGTGCCAGCAGCTTAGCGGCGATAGCGGGTTACAATGAGCAGTTCTTC.

This clonotype was counted ten times or more. The rearrangement joins TRBV11-2 to TRBJ2-2; 10 bases agree with TRBD1. V gave up 4 bases and J gave up 5 bases; unmatched junction bases: 4. Germline CDR1 and CDR2: SGHAT and FQNNGV. The CDR3 runs 15 residues. For the CDR3, the DNA is TGTGCCAGCAGCTGGGGACAGGGGCCTACCGGGGAGCTGTTTTTT. Protein product: CASSWGQGPTGELFF.

The chain carries TRBV6-2 or TRBV6-3 and TRBJ1-6; D is undetermined. The CDR3 has 15 amino acids. Germline V CDR1 and CDR2: MNHEY, SVGEGT. V was pared by 6 bases and J by 10 bases, with 19 bases between. CDR3 sequence (DNA): TGTGCCAGCAGAACGATGGCCGGAACCCAATCACCCCTCCACTTT. Protein: CASRTMAGTQSPLHF.

This clonotype was counted ten times or more. The chain links TRBV7-9 to TRBJ2-7; 13 bases are shared with TRBD2. Germline V gene data show CDR1 as SEHNR and CDR2 as FQNEAQ (reference sequence). The CDR3 totals 13 residues. J gave up 13 bases and V 5 bases, and 8 bases lay outside the gene matches. The CDR3 DNA is TGTGCCAGCAGCCTCGGGGGGACTAGCGGGGTTTACTTC. Translated, it gives CASSLGGTSGVYF.

J is TRBJ1-3 and V is TRBV15; D ambiguous. The CDR3 extends over 13 amino acids. Germline V gene data show CDR1 as LNHNV and CDR2 as YYDKDF (reference sequence). Deletions cut 0 bases from V and 1 base from J, with 1 base between. The CDR3 DNA is TGTGCCACCAGCAGAGATTCTGGAAACACCATATATTTT. Translating gives CATSRDSGNTIYF.

The chain recombines TRBV28 with TRBJ2-7; D possibly corresponds to TRBD2 (6 bases). Germline V gives CDR1 MDHEN, CDR2 SYDVKM. The CDR3 is made up of 16 amino acids. The V end was cut by 4 bases, the J end by 3 bases, with 19 bases between. The CDR3 region has the DNA TGTGCCAGCAGTTCCGGAGGGGAAGGGGAAAACTACGAGCAGTACTTC. Its translation: CASSSGGEGENYEQYF.

This clonotype was counted many times. This chain uses TRBV24-1 with TRBJ2-3, with D possibly called TRBD1 or TRBD2 (5 bases each). CDR1 KGHDR and CDR2 SFDVKD come from the germline V gene. With 3 bases removed from V and 5 bases from J, the gap between germline ends came to 20 bases. The length of the CDR3 is 17 residues. CDR3 loop: CATSDPYRGHGVDTQYF. Here the CDR3 DNA reads TGTGCCACCAGTGATCCCTACCGGGGCCACGGGGTAGATACGCAGTATTTT.

This clonotype was detected only a few times. The chain links TRBV4-3 to TRBJ2-1; 8 bases are shared with TRBD2. Looked up from germline, CDR1 is LGHNA and CDR2 is YSLEER. Germline trimming cut 4 bases from V and 4 bases from J; bases unmatched to any gene: 9. This CDR3 is built from 16 residues. The CDR3 nucleotides read TGCGCCAGCAGCCTTCGACCGGGACTAGGATACAATGAGCAGTTCTTC. This encodes CASSLRPGLGYNEQFF.

The chain has TRBV7-2 and TRBJ2-1; TRBD1 matches 10 bases. V shed 5 bases, J shed 16 bases, and the junction held 8 bases outside the gene matches. This CDR3 contains 12 residues. The germline gives CDR1 SGHTA, CDR2 FQGNSA. The CDR3, as DNA: TGTGCCAGCAGCCCGGGGACAGGGGCCAACTTCTTC. Encoded protein: CASSPGTGANFF.

This clonotype was counted at least ten times. V gene TRBV9 combines with J gene TRBJ2-5, with a weak D call TRBD1 (6 bases). This CDR3 is 12 amino acids long. Germline loops: CDR1 SGDLS, CDR2 YYNGEE. V was trimmed by 7 bases and J by 2 bases, leaving 9 bases between them. The CDR3 sequence: CASGQGQETQYF. The CDR3 DNA sequence: TGTGCCAGCGGCCAGGGGCAAGAGACCCAGTACTTC.

The chain uses TRBV5-1 and TRBJ2-5, with 9 bases identical to TRBD1. The CDR3 is 14 amino acids. V lost 4 bases to trimming and J lost 5 bases; unmatched junction nucleotides: 6. Germline CDR1 reads SGHRS; CDR2 reads YFSETQ. Written as DNA, the CDR3 is TGCGCCAGCAGCCCGGGACAGGGATGGGAGACCCAGTACTTC. Residues: CASSPGQGWETQYF.

This chain connects TRBV4-2 to TRBJ2-5; D is possibly TRBD1 or TRBD2 (7 bases each). V lost 0 bases to trimming and J lost 3 bases, with 17 bases between them. Per the germline V gene, CDR1 is LGHNA and CDR2 is YNFKEQ. The CDR3 length is 17 residues. CDR3 in amino acids: CASSQDSGGGLEETQYF. The CDR3 DNA reads TGTGCCAGCAGCCAAGATTCAGGGGGGGGCCTTGAAGAGACCCAGTACTTC.

CDR3 nucleotides: TGTGCCTGGAGTGTACTCACGCGTGAGCAGTTCTTC. Residues: CAWSVLTREQFF. This sequence joins TRBV30 and TRBJ2-1; D remains ambiguous. The V gene lost 0 bases and the J gene lost 9 bases, with 9 bases spanning the gap. From germline, CDR1 is GTSNPN and CDR2 SVGIG (reference sequence). There are 12 residues in the CDR3. Combining the CDR3 with reference TRBV30 and TRBJ2-1 gives the whole variable domain SQTIHQWPATLVQPVGSPLSLECTVEGTSNPNLYWYRQAAGRGLQLLFYSVGIGQISSEVPQNLSASRPQDRQFILSSKKLLLSDSGFYLCAWSVLTREQFFGPGTRLTVL.

This clonotype was picked up many times. V usage is TRBV2 and J usage is TRBJ1-2, with D maybe TRBD1 (6 bases). This CDR3 has 14 amino acids. Germline V gives CDR1 SNHLY, CDR2 FYNNEI. V shed 4 bases and J shed 8 bases, with 17 bases lying between them. CDR3 sequence reads: CASSAGDKALGYTF. The CDR3 coding sequence is TGTGCCAGCAGTGCGGGGGACAAGGCTCTGGGCTACACCTTC.

This clonotype occurred many times. The chain combines TRBV14 with TRBJ2-7; 9 nucleotides match TRBD1. CDR3 length: 13 amino acids. CDR1 and CDR2 from the germline V gene are SGHDN and FVKESK. V shed 5 bases, J shed 7 bases, and the junction held 6 bases outside the gene matches. In DNA, the CDR3 is TGTGCCAGCAGCAAGGACAGGGGAGGGGAGCAGTACTTC. This translates into CASSKDRGGEQYF.

This clonotype was counted many times. The gene calls are TRBV20-1 and TRBJ1-2; D gene unclear. The V gene lost 0 bases and the J gene lost 1 base, with 9 bases spanning the gap. The CDR3 covers 14 residues. The V gene's germline CDR1 is DFQATT and CDR2 SNEGSKA (reference sequence). CDR3 amino acids: CSARDPGINYGYTF. CDR3 nucleotide sequence: TGCAGTGCTAGAGACCCGGGAATTAACTATGGCTACACCTTC.

The chain combines TRBV19 with TRBJ2-1; no firm D call. The CDR3 totals 14 residues. Germline-derived CDR1 and CDR2 are LNHDA and SQIVND (reference sequence). V was clipped by 4 bases and J by 7 bases, with 14 bases between them. CDR3 in amino acids: CASSKGTHGNEQFF. Written as DNA, the CDR3 is TGTGCCAGTAGTAAGGGTACCCACGGTAATGAGCAGTTCTTC.

This clonotype turned up a few times. V gene TRBV5-1 combines with J gene TRBJ2-1; a possible D gene is TRBD2 (6 bases). The CDR3 runs 13 residues. Trimming took 5 bases from V and 4 from J, leaving 10 bases between them. Germline V gene sequence: CDR1 SGHRS, CDR2 YFSETQ. The CDR3 protein is CASRPSVYNEQFF. The CDR3 region has the DNA TGCGCCAGCAGGCCTAGCGTGTACAATGAGCAGTTCTTC.

Concerning this clonotype: Relative to the germline gene, one junction end is altered; a read error may explain this. J is TRBJ2-5 and V is TRBV6-5; D remains unclear. CDR1 and CDR2 from the germline V gene are MNHEY and SVGAGI. CDR3 length equals 14 residues. CDR3 DNA sequence: TGTGCCAGCAGTGACTCAACTAAGGCGGAGACCCAGTACTTC. Protein product: CASSDSTKAETQYF.

This chain uses TRBV20-1 with TRBJ1-1; 8 bases line up with TRBD1. Per germline, CDR1 DFQATT and CDR2 SNEGSKA (reference sequence). This CDR3 has 12 residues. V gave up 5 bases and J gave up 7 bases; unmatched junction bases: 6. In DNA, the CDR3 is TGCAGTGCTGGCCGACAGGGGTTTGAAGCTTTCTTT. It encodes CSAGRQGFEAFF.

This clonotype was found many times. V usage is TRBV12-3 or TRBV12-4 and J usage is TRBJ2-7; the D gene is possibly TRBD2 (6 bases). This CDR3 comprises 13 residues. V lost 6 bases to trimming and J lost 6 bases, with 15 bases between them. The CDR3 sequence: CASSRDSTTEQYF. The CDR3 nucleotides are TGTGCCAGCAGCCGGGACTCTACTACCGAGCAGTACTTC.

The CDR3 DNA follows: TGTGCCAGCAGACTCGGGGGTGGCGGTACGCAGTATTTT. Translating it yields CASRLGGGGTQYF. V gene TRBV27 combines with J gene TRBJ2-3; D is perhaps TRBD2 (6 bases). The CDR3 totals 13 residues. V was cut by 6 bases and J by 8 bases, with 15 bases left in between. CDR1 and CDR2 (germline): MNHEY, SMNVEV (reference sequence).

In this sample, this clonotype turned up many times. The genes are TRBV11-2 and TRBJ2-7; D possibly corresponds to TRBD2 (6 bases). This CDR3 is 15 amino acids long. The germline CDR1 and CDR2 sequences are SGHAT and FQNNGV. V was clipped by 5 bases and J by 1 base, with 15 bases between them. The CDR3 protein is CASSTTRGLSYEQYF. CDR3 DNA: TGTGCCAGCAGCACTACGCGCGGACTATCCTACGAGCAGTACTTC.

This clonotype was found a few times. The rearrangement links TRBV7-2 to TRBJ2-3; D tentatively fits TRBD1 or TRBD2 (6 bases each). CDR1 SGHTA and CDR2 FQGNSA come from the germline V gene. This CDR3 is built from 14 residues. V gave up 3 bases and J gave up 8 bases, with 15 bases separating them. CDR3 bases: TGTGCCAGCAGCTTCGGCGGAAAGGGGGGTACGCAGTATTTT. Its translation: CASSFGGKGGTQYF.

This sequence joins TRBV29-1 and TRBJ1-1, with D unresolved. This CDR3 comprises 12 residues. Germline CDR1 SQVTM, CDR2 ANQGSEA. V was pared by 1 base and J by 10 bases, with 13 bases between. The CDR3 region is CSVEVGGFRAFF. For the CDR3, the DNA is TGCAGCGTTGAAGTGGGAGGGTTTAGAGCTTTCTTT.

The J gene is TRBJ2-7, the V gene TRBV6-1; a weak D match, TRBD1 (6 bases). The germline gives CDR1 MNHNS, CDR2 SASEGT. The CDR3 is made up of 13 amino acids. Trimming removed 4 bases from V and 6 bases from J, with 13 bases in between. This chain's CDR3 is CASSARQDSEQYF. CDR3 coding DNA: TGTGCCAGCAGTGCCCGACAGGATTCCGAGCAGTACTTC.